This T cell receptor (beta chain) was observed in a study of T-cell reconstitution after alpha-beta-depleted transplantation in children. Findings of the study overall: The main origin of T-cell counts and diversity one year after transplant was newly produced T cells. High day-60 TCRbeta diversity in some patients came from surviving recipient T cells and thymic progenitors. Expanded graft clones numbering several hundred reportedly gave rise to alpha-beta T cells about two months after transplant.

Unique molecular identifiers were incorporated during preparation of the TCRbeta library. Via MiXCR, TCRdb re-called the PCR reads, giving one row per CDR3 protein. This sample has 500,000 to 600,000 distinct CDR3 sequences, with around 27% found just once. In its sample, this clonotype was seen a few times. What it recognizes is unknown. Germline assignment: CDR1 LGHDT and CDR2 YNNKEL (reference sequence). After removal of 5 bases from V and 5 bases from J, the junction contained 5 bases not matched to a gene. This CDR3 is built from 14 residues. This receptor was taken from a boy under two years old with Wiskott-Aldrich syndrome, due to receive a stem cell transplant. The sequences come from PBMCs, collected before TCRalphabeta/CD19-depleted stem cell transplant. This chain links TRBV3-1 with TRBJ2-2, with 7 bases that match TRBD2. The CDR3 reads CASSGLVMTGELFF. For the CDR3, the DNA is TGTGCCAGCAGCGGACTAGTCATGACCGGGGAGCTGTTTTTT.